The 26 T cell receptor beta chains below were found in one sample sequenced in a study of T cell repertoires in cytomegalovirus infection. TCRdb called the reads again in MiXCR, with one record for every CDR3 protein. The data show fewer than 300,000 distinct CDR3 sequences, under 30% seen once. Sequencing was performed on PBMCs. The receptors derive from a human donor in good health (CMV status not recorded). Some clones in this sample may be carry-over from other donors' samples.

This clonotype has at least ten counts. This chain joins TRBV7-2 and TRBJ1-2; D is perhaps TRBD1 (5 bases). Germline values: CDR1 SGHTA, CDR2 FQGNSA. Trimming removed 0 bases from V and 3 bases from J, with 11 bases in between. The CDR3 totals 15 residues. The CDR3 sequence: CASSLAGATDYGYTF. The CDR3 DNA is TGTGCCAGCAGCTTAGCAGGGGCGACTGACTATGGCTACACCTTC.

The chain has TRBV20-1 and TRBJ2-5; D gene unclear. Trimming shortened V by 5 bases and J by 3 bases, and 13 bases separated the two germline ends. Germline V CDR1 and CDR2: DFQATT, SNEGSKA (reference sequence). The CDR3 has 13 residues. The CDR3 coding sequence is TGCAGTGCTGACGGGCTAGTCGAAGAGACCCAGTACTTC. Translated: CSADGLVEETQYF.

This clonotype was recorded at least ten times. The rearrangement uses TRBV7-2 and TRBJ2-1; TRBD1 matches 8 bases. The J segment lost 3 bases and the V segment lost 5 bases, leaving 6 bases of the junction unmatched. The CDR3 length is 15 residues. Germline values: CDR1 SGHTA, CDR2 FQGNSA. The CDR3 here is CASSRQGSYYNEQFF. The CDR3 coding sequence is TGTGCCAGCAGCAGACAGGGGAGCTACTACAATGAGCAGTTCTTC. Looking up the rest from reference TRBV7-2 and TRBJ2-1 gives the full variable domain: GAGVSQSPSNKVTEKGKDVELRCDPISGHTALYWYRQSLGQGLEFLIYFQGNSAPDKSGLPSDRFSAERTGGSVSTLTIQRTQQEDSAVYLCASSRQGSYYNEQFFGPGTRLTVL.

This chain links TRBV5-1 with TRBJ2-7, with 7 positions matching TRBD1. This CDR3 comprises 14 residues. V lost 0 bases, J lost 3 bases, and 3 bases stayed unmatched. Per germline, CDR1 SGHRS and CDR2 YFSETQ. The chain's CDR3 is CASSLDRGVYEQYF. The CDR3 nucleotides are TGCGCCAGCAGCTTGGACAGGGGAGTCTACGAGCAGTACTTC.

This clonotype was found many times. The chain has TRBV7-2 and TRBJ2-1; 7 bases align to TRBD2. CDR3 length: 15 amino acids. V trimming: 1 base; J trimming: 8 bases; junction bases outside the gene matches: 8. Germline CDR1 SGHTA, CDR2 FQGNSA. This CDR3 is CASSLVTSEHYEQFF. CDR3 nucleotides: TGTGCCAGCAGCTTAGTTACTAGCGAACACTATGAGCAGTTCTTC.

This clonotype has a handful of counts. This chain uses TRBV20-1 with TRBJ2-7; 7 nucleotides line up with TRBD1. The CDR3 has 15 amino acids. V was pared by 5 bases and J by 2 bases, with 12 bases of the junction left unmatched. Germline loops: CDR1 DFQATT, CDR2 SNEGSKA (reference sequence). This chain's CDR3 is CSAEPPGGTTYEQYF. DNA for the CDR3: TGCAGTGCTGAGCCCCCAGGGGGAACTACCTACGAGCAGTACTTC.

This clonotype appeared many times. The gene calls are TRBV7-2 and TRBJ2-7; 8 positions agree with TRBD1. This CDR3 has 14 amino acids. Trimming cost V 6 bases and J 2 bases; bases outside gene matches: 6. Germline V gene lookup returns CDR1 SGHTA and CDR2 FQGNSA. As DNA, the CDR3 is TGTGCCAGCAGTCTGGACAGGGTAGCCTACGAGCAGTACTTC. Its protein is CASSLDRVAYEQYF. Full variable domain (outside the CDR3, taken from reference TRBV7-2 and TRBJ2-7): GAGVSQSPSNKVTEKGKDVELRCDPISGHTALYWYRQSLGQGLEFLIYFQGNSAPDKSGLPSDRFSAERTGGSVSTLTIQRTQQEDSAVYLCASSLDRVAYEQYFGPGTRLTVT.

This clonotype was seen more than once but under ten times. This chain joins TRBV6-2 or TRBV6-3 and TRBJ2-1; D unclear. Germline V gives CDR1 MNHEY, CDR2 SVGEGT. The V end lost 5 bases, the J end lost 10 bases, and 15 bases lay between the germline ends. CDR3 length: 13 amino acids. The CDR3 nucleotides are TGTGCCAGCAGTCCACTTAGTACTAACGAGCAGTTCTTC. It encodes CASSPLSTNEQFF.

The rearrangement uses TRBV24-1 and TRBJ2-3, with unresolved D. CDR1 KGHDR and CDR2 SFDVKD come from the germline V gene. The CDR3 runs to 15 residues. Deletions cut 3 bases from V and 2 bases from J, with 11 bases between. The CDR3 coding sequence is TGTGCCACCAGTGATACGGATCCCCTCACAGATACGCAGTATTTT. This codes for CATSDTDPLTDTQYF.

CDR3: CASSPQSASLDTQYF. The CDR3 DNA reads TGTGCCAGCAGCCCTCAATCAGCTAGTTTAGATACGCAGTATTTT. The chain joins TRBV7-3 to TRBJ2-3, with unresolved D. In germline, CDR1 is SGHTA, CDR2 FQGTGA. V was cut by 5 bases and J by 5 bases, with 17 bases left in between. The CDR3 extends over 15 amino acids.

This clonotype was recorded a few times. The chain links TRBV6-5 to TRBJ2-1; D is unclear. Germline CDR1 reads MNHEY; CDR2 reads SVGAGI. V was clipped by 4 bases and J by 1 base, with 11 bases between them. There are 15 residues in the CDR3. The CDR3 nucleotides read TGTGCCAGCAGTTTTGGGATGCCGTCCTACAATGAGCAGTTCTTC. Amino acids: CASSFGMPSYNEQFF.

The chain recombines TRBV28 with TRBJ2-7, with TRBD1 identical over 7 bases. Germline V CDR1 and CDR2: MDHEN, SYDVKM. Trimming cost V 2 bases and J 3 bases; bases outside gene matches: 16. The CDR3 sequence is 18 residues long. CDR3 coding DNA: TGTGCCAGCAGTTTAATAACCGGGGACAGCACATACCACTACGAGCAGTACTTC. As protein: CASSLITGDSTYHYEQYF.

The sample holds many counts of this clonotype. The chain combines TRBV28 with TRBJ2-5; 8 bases match TRBD2. The germline V gene encodes CDR1 MDHEN and CDR2 SYDVKM. CDR3 size: 16 residues. After removal of 7 bases from V and 6 bases from J, the junction contained 16 bases not matched to a gene. The CDR3 sequence: CASTFGPGLEAKTQYF. The CDR3 DNA follows: TGTGCCAGCACCTTTGGACCGGGACTAGAGGCTAAGACCCAGTACTTC.

This sequence joins TRBV7-7 and TRBJ1-6; D is unresolved. The CDR3 loop spans 12 amino acids. Per germline, CDR1 SSHAT and CDR2 FNYEAQ (reference sequence). V lost 3 bases and J 7 bases, leaving 4 bases between the germline ends. The CDR3 loop reads CASSFENSPLHF. CDR3 bases: TGTGCCAGCAGCTTTGAAAATTCACCCCTCCACTTT.

This clonotype was detected a few times. The gene calls are TRBV7-9 and TRBJ2-1; D is perhaps TRBD1 or TRBD2 (5 bases each). V dropped 5 bases and J dropped 2 bases, with 19 bases sitting between them. Germline CDR1 is SEHNR and CDR2 is FQNEAQ (reference sequence). The CDR3 consists of 17 residues. The DNA of the CDR3 is TGTGCCAGCAGCCCCCCCTTCCGGGACCAAGCCTACAATGAGCAGTTCTTC. This codes for CASSPPFRDQAYNEQFF.

Many counts were recorded for this clonotype. The rearrangement joins TRBV12-3 or TRBV12-4 to TRBJ2-7, with 14 bases identical to TRBD2. V lost 0 bases to trimming and J lost 3 bases; unmatched junction nucleotides: 19. The CDR3 spans 22 residues. The CDR3 DNA sequence: TGTGCCAGCAGTTTAGCCCCATCTCGACTAGCGGGAGGGACAGGTCGGAGCTACGAGCAGTACTTC. Its translation is CASSLAPSRLAGGTGRSYEQYF.

Regarding this clonotype: The CDR3 does not close with the conserved phenylalanine or tryptophan, likely indicating a read error. This sequence joins TRBV10-3 and TRBJ2-3, with TRBD2 matching 10 bases. The CDR3 contains 16 residues. The trim removed 6 bases at V and 6 bases at J, leaving 12 bases unmatched. Per the germline V gene, CDR1 is ENHRY and CDR2 is SYGVKD. The CDR3 spells CAISSFGAGGRDTQYL. Written as DNA, the CDR3 is TGTGCCATCAGCTCCTTCGGAGCGGGGGGGCGCGATACGCAGTATCTT.

The chain couples TRBV20-1 to TRBJ1-1; D is unclear. Trimming left V 0 bases short and J 5 bases short, with 16 bases between. The CDR3 contains 15 residues. Germline assignment: CDR1 DFQATT and CDR2 SNEGSKA (reference sequence). The CDR3 loop is CSARDGHLTRTEAFF. CDR3 nucleotide sequence: TGCAGTGCTAGAGACGGGCACCTAACGAGGACTGAAGCTTTCTTT.

The chain couples TRBV28 to TRBJ2-3, with D unclear. CDR3 length: 14 amino acids. The germline V gene encodes CDR1 MDHEN and CDR2 SYDVKM. The V end lost 2 bases, the J end lost 2 bases, and 8 bases lay between the germline ends. CDR3 sequence: CASSLPRITDTQYF. Written as DNA, the CDR3 is TGTGCCAGCAGTTTACCCAGGATCACAGATACGCAGTATTTT.

The rearrangement links TRBV7-4 to TRBJ2-3, with 7 bases lining up with TRBD2. The germline gives CDR1 SGHVT, CDR2 SQSDAQ. The CDR3 has 14 residues. With 5 bases clipped from V and 4 bases from J, the junction kept 6 bases outside the gene matches. The CDR3 coding sequence is TGTGCCAGCAGCCCGTTAGCGGGTTCAGATACGCAGTATTTT. Protein: CASSPLAGSDTQYF. Supplemented by reference TRBV7-4 and TRBJ2-3, the full variable domain reads GAGVSQSPRYKVAKRGRDVALRCDSISGHVTLYWYRQTLGQGSEVLTYSQSDAQRDKSGRPSGRFSAERPERSVSTLKIQRTEQGDSAVYLCASSPLAGSDTQYFGPGTRLTVL.

This clonotype was seen only a few times. This chain connects TRBV11-2 to TRBJ2-6; 11 bases are shared with TRBD2. Per germline, CDR1 SGHAT and CDR2 FQNNGV. V was clipped by 5 bases and J by 1 base; unmatched bases: 4. The CDR3 has 17 residues. The CDR3: CASSLGLAASGANVLTF. Here the CDR3 DNA reads TGTGCCAGCAGCCTGGGACTAGCGGCGTCTGGGGCCAACGTCCTGACTTTC.

The chain carries TRBV7-2 and TRBJ1-5; D gene ambiguous. The CDR3 contains 17 residues. V dropped 1 base and J dropped 2 bases, with 15 bases sitting between them. Germline V CDR1 and CDR2: SGHTA, FQGNSA. In DNA form, the CDR3 reads TGTGCCAGCAGCTTAGTTCTTAGGGTAGACGGCAATCAGCCCCAGCATTTT. Translation: CASSLVLRVDGNQPQHF.

This clonotype was detected once. The chain links TRBV3-1 to TRBJ2-2, with TRBD1 identical over 9 bases. The trim removed 2 bases at V and 5 bases at J, leaving 3 bases unmatched. This CDR3 has 15 residues. The germline gives CDR1 LGHDT, CDR2 YNNKEL (reference sequence). The CDR3 is CASSQPGQGTGELFF. CDR3 bases: TGTGCCAGCAGCCAACCGGGACAGGGAACCGGGGAGCTGTTTTTT.

The rearrangement joins TRBV27 to TRBJ2-5; 7 nucleotides agree with TRBD1. Germline loops: CDR1 MNHEY, CDR2 SMNVEV (reference sequence). The CDR3 spans 16 residues. The ends lost 5 bases at V and 3 bases at J; junction bases unmatched: 12. The CDR3 loop reads CASSDPRQGREETQYF. CDR3 bases: TGTGCCAGCAGTGACCCCCGACAGGGCAGAGAAGAGACCCAGTACTTC.

The CDR3 DNA reads as TGTGCCAGTAGTATGTCGGCTGGGGCCGAAGCTTTCTTT. Its translation is CASSMSAGAEAFF. The V and J genes are TRBV19 and TRBJ1-1, with D perhaps matching TRBD1 (5 bases). The CDR3 is 13 residues long. V was pared by 3 bases and J by 8 bases, with 13 bases between. From germline, CDR1 is LNHDA and CDR2 SQIVND (reference sequence).

This clonotype was seen only a few times. V gene TRBV2 combines with J gene TRBJ2-3, with 9 nucleotides matching TRBD2. The CDR3 consists of 16 residues. Trimming at V came to 6 bases and at J to 5 bases, leaving 12 bases not matched to a gene. CDR1 and CDR2 from the germline V gene are SNHLY and FYNNEI. The CDR3 reads CASRDMSGGQGDTQYF. CDR3 nucleotide sequence: TGTGCCAGCAGGGATATGAGCGGGGGGCAGGGAGATACGCAGTATTTT.